This record concerns one T cell receptor (beta chain) sequence. One entry per CDR3 protein, called by TCRdb with MiXCR from the 5' RACE reads. The profile covers about 43,000 distinct CDR3 sequences, with roughly a fifth appearing a single time and 4.3% taken by the ten largest. Treg sorting used a CD4+CD25+CD127-/low gate. Germline V gene data show CDR1 as SGHDN and CDR2 as FVKESK. The CDR3 sequence is 12 residues long. Deletions cut 0 bases from V and 9 bases from J, with 7 bases between. Sequencing was performed on Tregs sorted from a lymph node. This clonotype was obtained from a female donor with breast cancer. The rearrangement joins TRBV14 to TRBJ2-3; the D is unclear. DNA of the CDR3: TGTGCCAGCAGCCAAGAGGGCTTGACGCAGTATTTT. It specifies CASSQEGLTQYF.